This T cell receptor beta chain was obtained from a study of memory CD4+ T cells and cytomegalovirus serostatus (dated by TCRdb to between 2018 and 2021). Notes on the research overall: A total of roughly 35 healthy Belgian adults, of whom 9 were CMV seropositive and roughly 24 were CMV seronegative, were included in the cohort. CD4+ memory TCRbeta repertoires of a Belgian cohort with known cytomegalovirus serostatus were sequenced in order to replicate a published TCR-based CMV serostatus classifier. Points the paper makes about the study in general: Among the 150 to 200 previously reported CMV-associated TCRbeta sequences, over 65 showed up in the CD4+ memory repertoires, with each one found in between one and five individuals. A median bootstrapped AUC of 0.95 with a 95% CI of 0.76-1.00 was achieved on the Belgian cohort by the original-framework classifier. For predicting CMV serostatus, the median bootstrapped AUC was about 0.96 using the original framework and 0.91 using a US-trained random forest. The results were interpreted as suggesting that the CMV-associated TCR signature is mostly present in the CD4+ memory repertoire. Only CD4+CD45RO+ memory cells were sequenced, in contrast to the original study, in which naive and memory CD4+ and CD8+ populations were covered.

Genomic DNA was extracted from sorted cells with the Quick-DNA Microprep Kit. Amplification of TCRbeta DNA was done with the immunoSEQ hsTCRbeta kit, following the protocol from the manufacturer. TCRbeta libraries were sequenced on an Illumina MiSeq instrument. Processing in the source paper ran as follows. Following removal of out-of-frame sequences, 2.2 million or so distinct TCRbeta sequences were retained, with an average of approximately 64,000 per individual. Each individual was scored according to the count of over 150 previously reported CMV-associated TCRbeta sequences and the total productive distinct TCRbeta count. A beta-binomial model was reimplemented in Python, and scikit-learn random forests with default parameters were trained on data from the US cohort. Classifier performance on the Belgian cohort was summarized as median AUC with percentile confidence intervals calculated over 10,000 bootstrap iterations. TCRdb carries this immuneACCESS record with in-frame sequences only. Its versions omit some clonotypes, under half of them owing to an unresolved V gene in the studies checked, with the rest unexplained. V, J and clone size were drawn from that table, and D and trimming were deduced from the DNA. For this sample there are under 50,000 clones; roughly three quarters appear just once. Of the sample, approximately 1% is held by the ten largest clones.

Single viable CD3+CD4+CD8-CD45RO+ cells were sorted as memory CD4+ T cells on a FACSAria II. To determine CMV serostatus, a Roche Elecsys assay was used that detects serum IgG against CMV pp150, pp28, p38 and p52. Following thawing, total CD4+ T cells were enriched through positive selection using CD4 magnetic microbeads. Samples originated from another study that specifically interrogated the CD4+ T cell memory repertoire. Peripheral blood mononuclear cells were isolated and cryopreserved according to standard operating procedures, and serum was stored at -80 degrees C. The staining relied on CD3-PerCP (BW264/56), CD4-APC (RPA-T4), CD45RO-PE (UCHT1) and CD8-Pacific Orange (3B5) antibodies, and Sytox blue was used to exclude non-viable cells. At the junction V is shortened by 5 bases and J by 4 bases, with 12 bases in between. The CDR3 contains 13 residues, cysteine and phenylalanine counted. The DNA shown is the 39-base CDR3, in frame from base 1. CDR1 SGHDT and CDR2 YYEEEE are derived from the germline V gene.

This clone was observed a few times. Its antigen is not yet known. Base qualities are missing; no much larger clone stands one base away. Sequenced: memory CD4+ T cells from blood. This sequence uses TRBV5-6 and TRBJ1-1; the D segment cannot be called with confidence. The receptor was isolated from an adult in good health and CMV-seronegative. CDR3 sequence: CASSKTVSTEAFF. The DNA sequence follows: TGTGCCAGCAGTAAAACAGTGAGCACTGAAGCTTTCTTT.